This TCR beta chain was retrieved from a study of blood T cell repertoires in COVID-19. V lost 6 bases, J lost 0 bases, and 14 bases lay in between. The CDR3 has 16 amino acids. Germline CDR1 LNHDA, CDR2 SQIVND (reference sequence). Data came from immunoSEQ multiplex PCR; TCRdb stores just in-frame clones and leaves some out. Of about 140,000 clones detected, 82% appear once; the ten largest clones hold about 4%. The sample taken for sequencing was peripheral blood. This chain links TRBV19 with TRBJ2-2, with D possibly TRBD2 on 5 matching bases. The TCR originated in a woman of 80 years or more with acute or convalescent COVID-19. Here the CDR3 DNA reads TGTGCCAGTAGAAGGAGCGGACGGACGAACACCGGGGAGCTGTTTTTT. It is translated as CASRRSGRTNTGELFF.